Below are 27 T cell receptor beta chains sequenced from a single sample in a study of shared clonotypes between healthy human individuals. Produced via immunoSEQ multiplex PCR; TCRdb's table is partial and in-frame only. The sample comprises millions of clones, approximately 90% of which are singletons, and over 0.12% rests with the top ten. The source material was naive CD4+ T cells sorted from blood. Stated subset: CD45RA+ positively selected. The receptor source for this set is a man younger than 30 in good health.

CDR3 in DNA: TGTGCCAGCTCACCGGGATCTTTGGGCACTGAAGCTTTCTTT. Translation: CASSPGSLGTEAFF. The chain employs TRBV18 and TRBJ1-1; no firm D call. There are 14 residues in the CDR3. The V end was cut by 3 bases, the J end by 4 bases, with 12 bases between. Germline CDR1 KGHSH, CDR2 LQKENI.

The rearrangement links TRBV2 to TRBJ2-2; weak D call: TRBD2 (5 bases). Germline V CDR1 and CDR2: SNHLY, FYNNEI. The length of the CDR3 is 13 residues. Trimming removed 8 bases at V and 7 bases at J, with 14 bases between. CDR3 region: CASSGVRDGELFF. In nucleotides, the CDR3 is TGTGCCAGCTCCGGGGTCCGGGACGGGGAGCTGTTTTTT.

This clone was seen a few times. The identical CDR3 is also encoded by other nucleotide sequences in the sample. The V and J genes are TRBV19 and TRBJ2-5; the D is unclear. The germline gives CDR1 LNHDA, CDR2 SQIVND (reference sequence). CDR3 length: 13 residues. The V end lost 3 bases, the J end lost 2 bases, and 7 bases lay between the germline ends. The CDR3 DNA is TGTGCCAGTAGTATTATAGGTCAAGAGACCCAGTACTTC. Translation gives CASSIIGQETQYF.

The V gene is TRBV2, the J gene TRBJ2-7, with no clear D. This CDR3 has 11 residues. The germline V gene has CDR1 SNHLY and CDR2 FYNNEI. The germline V and J ends were trimmed by 0 bases and 9 bases, with 6 bases remaining between them. The chain's CDR3 is CASSEANWQYF. In DNA form, the CDR3 reads TGTGCCAGCAGTGAAGCCAACTGGCAGTACTTC. Full variable domain (missing parts from reference TRBV2 and TRBJ2-7): EPEVTQTPSHQVTQMGQEVILRCVPISNHLYFYWYRQILGQKVEFLVSFYNNEISEKSEIFDDQFSVERPDGSNFTLKIRSTKLEDSAMYFCASSEANWQYFGPGTRLTVT.

The rearrangement joins TRBV5-4 to TRBJ2-1, with D perhaps matching TRBD1 (6 bases). The CDR3 length is 14 residues. Germline CDR1 and CDR2: SGHNT and YYREEE (reference sequence). V lost 4 bases and J 7 bases, leaving 15 bases between the germline ends. The CDR3 bases are TGTGCCAGCAGCCTCCCGTCAGGGGCAAATGAGCAGTTCTTC. It translates to CASSLPSGANEQFF.

The V gene is TRBV2, the J gene TRBJ1-1; 8 bases map to TRBD1. Germline CDR1 reads SNHLY; CDR2 reads FYNNEI. With 6 bases clipped from V and 2 bases from J, the junction kept 5 bases outside the gene matches. The CDR3 is made up of 14 amino acids. The CDR3 region has the DNA TGTGCCAGCAGGGGGGGGACAGGTAACACTGAAGCTTTCTTT. This encodes CASRGGTGNTEAFF.

The chain joins TRBV19 to TRBJ2-5, with D uncertain. The CDR3 consists of 13 residues. Deletions cut 5 bases from V and 5 bases from J, with 12 bases between. Germline V gene lookup returns CDR1 LNHDA and CDR2 SQIVND (reference sequence). The CDR3 bases are TGTGCCAGTAGTCCGAGTCCTCGGGAGACCCAGTACTTC. Translating gives CASSPSPRETQYF.

The gene calls are TRBV2 and TRBJ2-3, with TRBD2 as a possible D gene (6 bases). The CDR3 totals 12 residues. The germline gives CDR1 SNHLY, CDR2 FYNNEI. V lost 8 bases to trimming and J lost 6 bases, with 12 bases between them. In DNA form, the CDR3 reads TGTGCCAGCTGGGGGGAGTTGGATACGCAGTATTTT. Encoded protein: CASWGELDTQYF.

This clone was observed a few times. CDR3 bases: TGTGCCATCGAACAGGAGAAAGGGTCACCCCTCCACTTT. Amino acid sequence: CAIEQEKGSPLHF. The rearrangement uses TRBV10-3 and TRBJ1-6; weak D call: TRBD1 (5 bases). V shed 8 bases and J shed 10 bases, with 15 bases lying between them. The CDR3 runs to 13 residues. The germline V gene encodes CDR1 ENHRY and CDR2 SYGVKD.

The chain carries TRBV12-2 and TRBJ1-6. TRBV12-2 is classified as a pseudogene. The CDR3 sequence is 17 residues long. For the CDR3, the DNA is TGTGCAAGTCGCTCGCACCTAAGGCCGCCTTATAATTCACCCCTCCACTTT. Protein product: CASRSHLRPPYNSPLHF.

The rearrangement uses TRBV12-2 and TRBJ2-5. TRBV12-2 is an annotated pseudogene. The CDR3 has 14 residues. CDR3 in DNA: TGTGCAAGTCTAGTTCGTGGGGAACAAGAGACCCAGTACTTC. Its translation: CASLVRGEQETQYF.

The chain employs TRBV11-2 and TRBJ2-5, with D hard to call. Germline lookup yields CDR1 SGHAT and CDR2 FQNNGV. V dropped 5 bases and J dropped 11 bases, with 15 bases sitting between them. This CDR3 contains 12 residues. The CDR3 region has the DNA TGTGCCAGCAGCCCTTACTCCGTGGAGCAGTACTTC. Protein: CASSPYSVEQYF.

The rearrangement uses TRBV5-1 and TRBJ2-7; 7 nucleotides align to TRBD2. V was clipped by 4 bases and J by 2 bases; unmatched bases: 6. Germline values: CDR1 SGHRS, CDR2 YFSETQ. The CDR3 has 14 amino acids. CDR3 in amino acids: CASSPGTTTYEQYF. DNA for the CDR3: TGCGCCAGCAGCCCTGGGACTACCACCTACGAGCAGTACTTC.

Concerning this clone itself: Other DNA sequences from this sample encode an identical CDR3 as well. V is TRBV6-6 and J is TRBJ2-7; TRBD1 matches 10 bases. This CDR3 spans 15 amino acids. V shed 4 bases and J 2 bases; nucleotides not matched to a gene: 5. Looked up from germline, CDR1 is MNHNY and CDR2 is SVGAGI (reference sequence). For the CDR3, the DNA is TGTGCCAGCAGTTCCCCGGGACAGGGGACCTACGAGCAGTACTTC. This translates into CASSSPGQGTYEQYF.

The V call is TRBV6-5, the J call TRBJ2-5; unclear D gene. This CDR3 contains 16 residues. V was cut by 0 bases and J by 5 bases, with 16 bases left in between. The germline V gene encodes CDR1 MNHEY and CDR2 SVGAGI. The CDR3 DNA sequence: TGTGCCAGCAGTTACTCGAAGGGCAGGTCGTGGGAGACCCAGTACTTC. Its translation: CASSYSKGRSWETQYF.

The genes are TRBV5-1 and TRBJ1-4; perhaps TRBD1 as D (6 bases). Germline CDR1 SGHRS, CDR2 YFSETQ. This CDR3 is 15 amino acids long. Trimming removed 1 base at V and 6 bases at J, with 13 bases between. The CDR3 sequence: CASSLLGGRDEKLFF. CDR3 in DNA: TGCGCCAGCAGCTTGTTAGGGGGTAGGGATGAAAAACTGTTTTTT.

The gene calls are TRBV9 and TRBJ2-1, with D maybe TRBD2 (5 bases). Trimming took 0 bases from V and 7 from J, leaving 14 bases between them. Germline CDR1 reads SGDLS; CDR2 reads YYNGEE. This CDR3 has 15 amino acids. This CDR3 reads CASSVDGVAKNEQFF. DNA for the CDR3: TGTGCCAGCAGCGTAGACGGGGTGGCGAAAAATGAGCAGTTCTTC.

This clone has just a few counts. The chain recombines TRBV16 with TRBJ1-5, with D possibly matching TRBD1 (5 bases). Germline V lookup: CDR1 KGHSY, CDR2 FQNENV. V shed 0 bases and J shed 3 bases, with 12 bases lying between them. The CDR3 has 16 amino acids. CDR3 residues: CASSQSIGDPNQPQHF. CDR3 nucleotide sequence: TGTGCCAGCAGCCAATCGATAGGGGACCCCAATCAGCCCCAGCATTTT.

A remark on this clone: This sample includes further DNA sequences coding for the same CDR3. The V call is TRBV7-2, the J call TRBJ1-5; 8 bases align to TRBD1. CDR1 and CDR2 (germline): SGHTA, FQGNSA. This CDR3 has 14 amino acids. Losses at the gene ends were 5 bases for V and 5 bases for J; bases not matched to a gene: 5. Here the CDR3 reads CASSPRQGYQPQHF. The CDR3 DNA reads TGTGCCAGCAGCCCCCGACAGGGGTATCAGCCCCAGCATTTT.

The chain carries TRBV10-3 and TRBJ2-7, with D possibly being TRBD1 (5 bases). Per the germline V gene, CDR1 is ENHRY and CDR2 is SYGVKD. V shed 3 bases and J shed 5 bases, with 11 bases lying between them. This CDR3 is built from 13 residues. CDR3 protein: CAISDREPNEQYF. The DNA of the CDR3 is TGTGCCATCAGTGACAGGGAACCTAACGAGCAGTACTTC.

The V and J genes are TRBV15 and TRBJ1-4, with 7 bases identical to TRBD1. The J segment lost 5 bases and the V segment lost 3 bases, leaving 18 bases of the junction unmatched. Germline V gene lookup returns CDR1 LNHNV and CDR2 YYDKDF (reference sequence). This CDR3 is built from 19 residues. Written as DNA, the CDR3 is TGTGCCACCAGCAGTCGAAGACAGGGAGGGGGGTTATGGAATGAAAAACTGTTTTTT. Its translation: CATSSRRQGGGLWNEKLFF.

The rearrangement joins TRBV6-6 to TRBJ1-6; D uncertain. V lost 8 bases and J 5 bases, leaving 10 bases between the germline ends. The CDR3 is made up of 13 amino acids. From germline, CDR1 is MNHNY and CDR2 SVGAGI (reference sequence). CDR3 coding DNA: TGTGCCAGCCGCCGAGTCGATAATTCACCCCTCCACTTT. Protein product: CASRRVDNSPLHF.

The chain is built from TRBV11-2 and TRBJ2-1; D tentatively fits TRBD1 or TRBD2 (5 bases each). Germline-derived CDR1 and CDR2 are SGHAT and FQNNGV. V lost 0 bases and J lost 5, with 11 bases in between. The CDR3 extends over 15 amino acids. The CDR3 region is CASSLDSGPHNEQFF. The CDR3 region has the DNA TGTGCCAGCAGCTTAGATTCGGGACCGCACAATGAGCAGTTCTTC. Full variable domain (missing parts from reference TRBV11-2 and TRBJ2-1): EAGVAQSPRYKIIEKRQSVAFWCNPISGHATLYWYQQILGQGPKLLIQFQNNGVVDDSQLPKDRFSAERLKGVDSTLKIQPAKLEDSAVYLCASSLDSGPHNEQFFGPGTRLTVL.

This clone occurred once. Additional DNA sequences in this sample encode the identical CDR3. The rearrangement links TRBV5-1 to TRBJ1-3; maybe TRBD1 (5 bases). Germline V gene sequence: CDR1 SGHRS, CDR2 YFSETQ. With 0 bases removed from V and 0 bases from J, the gap between germline ends came to 7 bases. The CDR3 is made up of 15 amino acids. CDR3 residues: CASSLAGDSGNTIYF. In DNA form, the CDR3 reads TGCGCCAGCAGCTTGGCGGGGGACTCTGGAAACACCATATATTTT.

J is TRBJ2-7 and V is TRBV5-6; D is uncertain. Germline V gene data show CDR1 as SGHDT and CDR2 as YYEEEE. V lost 0 bases to trimming and J lost 4 bases, with 8 bases between them. The length of the CDR3 is 13 residues. CDR3 in amino acids: CASSLVSVYEQYF. The CDR3 coding sequence is TGTGCCAGCAGCTTGGTCTCTGTGTACGAGCAGTACTTC. The whole variable domain, remainder taken from reference TRBV5-6 and TRBJ2-7, is DAGVTQSPTHLIKTRGQQVTLRCSPKSGHDTVSWYQQALGQGPQFIFQYYEEEERQRGNFPDRFSGHQFPNYSSELNVNALLLGDSALYLCASSLVSVYEQYFGPGTRLTVT.

The CDR3 DNA reads as TGTGCCAGCAGCTCACTGGCGGAGGGGGGGTACGAGCAGTACTTC. Residues: CASSSLAEGGYEQYF. The genes are TRBV9 and TRBJ2-5, with D possibly matching TRBD2 (7 bases). The J call may be wrong; the DNA end is better matched by TRBJ2-7. The CDR3 totals 15 residues. CDR1 and CDR2 (germline): SGDLS, YYNGEE.

The chain joins TRBV14 to TRBJ1-1; D is unresolved. Germline V lookup: CDR1 SGHDN, CDR2 FVKESK. This CDR3 spans 15 amino acids. V shed 0 bases and J shed 3 bases, with 11 bases lying between them. CDR3 nucleotide sequence: TGTGCCAGCAGCCAAGATCGCGATGGGCACACTGAAGCTTTCTTT. It codes for CASSQDRDGHTEAFF.